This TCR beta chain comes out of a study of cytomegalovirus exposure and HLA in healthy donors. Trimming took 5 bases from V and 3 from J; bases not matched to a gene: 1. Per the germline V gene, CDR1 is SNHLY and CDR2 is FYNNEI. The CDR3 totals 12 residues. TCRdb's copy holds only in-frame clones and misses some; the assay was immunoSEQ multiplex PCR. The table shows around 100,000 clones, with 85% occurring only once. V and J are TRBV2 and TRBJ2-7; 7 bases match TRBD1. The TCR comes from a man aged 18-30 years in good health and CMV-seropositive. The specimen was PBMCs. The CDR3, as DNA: TGTGCCAGCAGTCGGACAGGCTACGAGCAGTACTTC. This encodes CASSRTGYEQYF. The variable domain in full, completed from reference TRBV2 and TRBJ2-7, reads EPEVTQTPSHQVTQMGQEVILRCVPISNHLYFYWYRQILGQKVEFLVSFYNNEISEKSEIFDDQFSVERPDGSNFTLKIRSTKLEDSAMYFCASSRTGYEQYFGPGTRLTVT.